This T cell receptor (beta chain) was sequenced in a study of glioma-infiltrating T cells (dated by TCRdb to between 2015 and 2016). Describing the broader study: Sequencing of TCR alpha- and beta-chain repertoires was performed on glioma tissue, on non-neoplastic brain tissue, and on matched peripheral blood mononuclear cells. Each tissue-infiltrating repertoire was compared with the same patient's peripheral blood repertoire to measure divergence between tissue and blood T-cell populations. Three low-grade glioma patients, fewer than 10 primary glioblastoma patients, and three non-glioma patients who contributed non-neoplastic brain tissue made up the paired cohort.

Beyond this particular receptor, the publication reports: The group comparisons were based on small numbers of patients: three non-neoplastic, three low-grade glioma and roughly eight glioblastoma patients. VJ-independent divergence between tissue and blood was lower than expected in non-neoplastic patients but higher than expected in all gliomas, particularly low-grade gliomas. Tissue and blood shared very few CDR3 sequences, a result attributed to high CDR3 diversity and limited sampling.

The iRepertoire nested amplicon-rescue multiplex PCR (arm-PCR) platform was used to amplify TCR alpha and beta CDR3 regions from RNA. One-step reverse transcription and amplification used roughly 95-450 ng of tissue mRNA or PBMC total RNA as input. After bead purification, a secondary multiplex PCR added Illumina adapters, and libraries were gel-purified between 200 and 400 bp. Demultiplexing relied on internal 6-nucleotide barcodes carried by the libraries. The libraries were sequenced on an Illumina MiSeq using 2x220 or 2x250 nucleotide paired-end reads. Processing in the source paper ran as follows. Paired reads were merged using FLASH 1.2.11 and were aligned to the GRCh37 human genome using BWA-MEM, after which TRA and TRB reads were extracted. For V and J assignment, an IMGT-derived reference of cassette sequences and CDR3 motifs that included pseudogenes was used. Three-frame translation of reads was performed, and productive CDR3s were defined as those with a C...FGXG motif and no stop codons. Clonotypes were defined as unique combinations of V-J cassette pair and CDR3 amino acid sequence. Hamming distance filtering was applied to reads, with thresholds set by the sequence error rate of each sample in mapped regions. TCRdb applied fastp at Q25 and MiXCR to the public reads, then kept only in-frame beta chains. Each entry merges the rows of one CDR3 protein and shows their most common DNA and genes. TCRdb, not the original authors, processed these V and J calls. This sample gives thousands of distinct CDR3 sequences in total; less than 70% of them show up just once. 25% to 30% of the sample is held by the ten biggest clonotypes.

This clonotype registers as medium-sized (0.01 to 0.1%) within its sample. Its antigen target is currently unknown. Within one base of it there is no much larger clone, and no base qualities were kept. The source material was glioma tissue, nonneoplastic brain tissue, or PBMCs (not recorded which). The TCR sequence derives from a human donor with low-grade glioma or glioblastoma, undergoing nonglioma brain surgery, or in good health (not recorded which).

CDR3 region: CASSISSGGAVEQFF. The DNA is as follows: TGTGCCAGTAGTATTTCGAGCGGGGGGGCCGTCGAGCAGTTCTTC. In this chain, TRBV19 is recombined with TRBJ2-1, with TRBD2 matching 10 junction bases. The CDR3 measures 15 amino acids from cysteine to phenylalanine. Kept here is only the CDR3 DNA, which spans 45 bases and is read in frame from base 1. Ends trimmed: V by 3 bases, J by 10 bases; bases unmatched to a gene: 9. From a lookup of the germline V gene (reference sequence), CDR1 and CDR2 are LNHDA and SQIVND.